This entry lists 21 T cell receptor beta chains sequenced from one sample in a study of T cells in Graves' hyperthyroidism and ophthalmopathy. Amplified TCR beta CDR3 regions came from RNA transcripts. The HTBI primer set was used in a first-round RT-PCR of the TCR CDR3. TCRdb re-analysed the multiplex PCR reads in MiXCR, keeping a single row per CDR3 protein. In the table there are 40,000 to 60,000 distinct CDR3 sequences, approximately 52% of which are singletons. Sequenced input: blood. The origin of the receptors is a woman between 45 and 60 years old with Graves' ophthalmopathy.

This clonotype has ten or more counts. V is TRBV11-2 and J is TRBJ2-7; 11 positions match TRBD2. Trimming cost V 1 base and J 3 bases; bases outside gene matches: 14. This CDR3 is built from 19 residues. Germline V lookup: CDR1 SGHAT, CDR2 FQNNGV. In DNA, the CDR3 is TGTGCCAGCAGCTTAGCCGGGACTAGCGGAGGGATTATCTTCTACGAGCAGTACTTC. Translation gives CASSLAGTSGGIIFYEQYF.

The gene calls are TRBV19 and TRBJ2-7; D gene ambiguous. V lost 4 bases and J 2 bases, leaving 15 bases between the germline ends. Germline-derived CDR1 and CDR2 are LNHDA and SQIVND (reference sequence). This CDR3 spans 15 amino acids. The CDR3: CASSTPDLGAYEQYF. The CDR3, as DNA: TGTGCCAGTAGTACGCCGGACCTTGGTGCCTACGAGCAGTACTTC.

Worth noting for this clonotype: A read error may account for a junction end that differs from germline. V is TRBV7-2 and J is TRBJ2-5; tentative D call: TRBD1 (6 bases). The CDR3 is 15 residues long. Per germline, CDR1 SGHTA and CDR2 FQGNSA. For the CDR3, the DNA is TGTGCCGGCAGTCGATCAGTTGGACAGCAAGAGGCCCAGTACTTC. Residues: CAGSRSVGQQEAQYF.

The J gene is TRBJ2-5, the V gene TRBV24-1; D is undetermined. V lost 5 bases, J lost 1 base, and 10 bases lay in between. Germline CDR1 and CDR2: KGHDR and SFDVKD. The CDR3 runs 14 residues. Here the CDR3 reads CATSAEYSQETQYF. The DNA for the CDR3 is TGTGCCACCAGTGCTGAGTACAGCCAAGAGACCCAGTACTTC.

The rearrangement uses TRBV7-9 and TRBJ2-1, with 10 nucleotides matching TRBD2. Germline CDR1 SEHNR, CDR2 FQNEAQ (reference sequence). The V gene end was trimmed by 5 bases and the J gene end by 9 bases; junction bases not matched to a gene: 7. The CDR3 has 14 amino acids. Written as DNA, the CDR3 is TGTGCCAGCAGCAAGGGACTAGCGAATGGTGAGCAGTTCTTC. This gives the protein CASSKGLANGEQFF.

This rearrangement joins TRBV9 to TRBJ1-2; D unclear. V was shortened by 4 bases and J by 8 bases, with 9 bases between the two germline ends. Germline CDR1 is SGDLS and CDR2 is YYNGEE. This CDR3 contains 11 residues. DNA of the CDR3: TGTGCCAGCAGCTCTCCCGACGGCTACACCTTC. This translates into CASSSPDGYTF.

This chain connects TRBV20-1 to TRBJ1-5; D is unclear. V shed 0 bases and J shed 8 bases, with 8 bases lying between them. The CDR3 runs to 12 residues. Germline CDR1 is DFQATT and CDR2 is SNEGSKA (reference sequence). The CDR3 region has the DNA TGCAGTGCTAGAGAAGGGATTGAGCCCCAGCATTTT. It encodes CSAREGIEPQHF.

This clonotype appeared many times. The chain uses TRBV15 and TRBJ2-2; D is uncertain. Deletions cut 0 bases from V and 6 bases from J, with 11 bases between. The CDR3 has 15 residues. Germline V gene data show CDR1 as LNHNV and CDR2 as YYDKDF (reference sequence). In DNA, the CDR3 is TGTGCCACCAGCAGAGAGGTGGCCTCCGCCGGGGAGCTGTTTTTT. Its protein product is CATSREVASAGELFF.

This chain joins TRBV2 and TRBJ2-7; 10 bases agree with TRBD1. This CDR3 is built from 14 residues. Germline CDR1 reads SNHLY; CDR2 reads FYNNEI. Germline trimming cut 5 bases from V and 5 bases from J; bases unmatched to any gene: 6. The CDR3 nucleotides are TGTGCCAGCAGTACGGGACAGGGGTCGGACGAGCAGTACTTC. It encodes CASSTGQGSDEQYF.

The sample holds many counts of this clonotype. The J gene is TRBJ2-5, the V gene TRBV24-1; a weak D match, TRBD1 (5 bases). CDR1 and CDR2 from the germline V gene are KGHDR and SFDVKD. The V end was cut by 7 bases, the J end by 1 base, with 18 bases between. There are 16 residues in the CDR3. The CDR3 coding sequence is TGTGCCACCAGACAACTCGCCGGGCAGGGCCAAGAGACCCAGTACTTC. It translates to CATRQLAGQGQETQYF.

This clonotype is medium-sized by share. The chain has TRBV29-1 and TRBJ2-7, with D unclear. Trimming shortened V by 4 bases and J by 3 bases, and 10 bases separated the two germline ends. The CDR3 runs to 12 residues. The germline V gene encodes CDR1 SQVTM and CDR2 ANQGSEA. The CDR3 is CSVVEHFYEQYF. The DNA for the CDR3 is TGCAGCGTTGTTGAACACTTCTACGAGCAGTACTTC.

The V call is TRBV20-1, the J call TRBJ2-1, with a tentative D call TRBD2 (5 bases). Looked up from germline, CDR1 is DFQATT and CDR2 is SNEGSKA (reference sequence). The CDR3 extends over 11 amino acids. The CDR3, as DNA: TGCAGCGTTGGCGAGAGGGATGAGCAGTTCTTC. Its translation is CSVGERDEQFF.

This chain joins TRBV28 and TRBJ2-5; 9 nucleotides line up with TRBD2. The CDR3 contains 14 residues. Germline-derived CDR1 and CDR2 are MDHEN and SYDVKM. The ends lost 5 bases at V and 5 bases at J; junction bases unmatched: 6. The CDR3 loop reads CASSIIAGVETQYF. The CDR3 DNA reads TGTGCCAGCAGTATCATAGCGGGGGTCGAGACCCAGTACTTC.

The chain combines TRBV19 with TRBJ1-5; a weak D match, TRBD1 (6 bases). The CDR3 sequence is 15 residues long. Per germline, CDR1 LNHDA and CDR2 SQIVND (reference sequence). The V gene lost 2 bases and the J gene lost 9 bases, with 17 bases spanning the gap. CDR3 nucleotide sequence: TGTGCCAGTAGTATAAAGTCGGCCAGGGGTATGCCCCAGCATTTT. Translated, it gives CASSIKSARGMPQHF.

This clonotype was counted at least ten times. The chain couples TRBV20-1 to TRBJ2-7; possible D gene TRBD2, 5 bases. The CDR3 is 12 residues long. Germline-derived CDR1 and CDR2 are DFQATT and SNEGSKA (reference sequence). Trimming shortened V by 6 bases and J by 5 bases, and 14 bases separated the two germline ends. CDR3: CSADGVGNEQYF. The DNA of the CDR3 is TGCAGTGCGGACGGGGTCGGGAACGAGCAGTACTTC.

The V call is TRBV15, the J call TRBJ2-7; TRBD1 matches at 7 bases. There are 14 residues in the CDR3. Germline values: CDR1 LNHNV, CDR2 YYDKDF (reference sequence). V lost 2 bases, J lost 5 bases, and 6 bases stayed unmatched. This CDR3 is CATSRRQGRDEQYF. CDR3 DNA: TGTGCCACCAGCAGAAGACAGGGACGCGACGAGCAGTACTTC.

Notes on this clonotype: Here the CDR3 omits its conserved ending phenylalanine or tryptophan, so a read error is the likely source. The V gene is TRBV19, the J gene TRBJ1-6; D unresolved. The CDR3 consists of 13 residues. Germline assignment: CDR1 LNHDA and CDR2 SQIVND (reference sequence). CDR3 sequence reads: CTSRETSGSPLHS. The CDR3 DNA reads TGTACCAGTAGGGAGACCTCGGGTTCACCCCTCCACTCT.

The CDR3 sequence is CASSRGTSEGGTQHF. The DNA for the CDR3 is TGCGCCAGCAGCCGGGGGACTAGCGAAGGGGGTACGCAGCATTTT. The V and J genes are TRBV5-1 and TRBJ2-3; D is possibly TRBD1 (6 bases). The J call may be incorrect, as the DNA end agrees better with TRBJ1-5. CDR3 size: 15 residues. The V gene's germline CDR1 is SGHRS and CDR2 YFSETQ.

Only one count was recorded for this clonotype. This sequence joins TRBV20-1 and TRBJ2-7; D not certain. Trimming took 2 bases from V and 6 from J, leaving 11 bases between them. The CDR3 has 12 amino acids. Germline CDR1 reads DFQATT; CDR2 reads SNEGSKA (reference sequence). The DNA for the CDR3 is TGCAGTGCTAGAAAGGCAGAATTCGAGCAGTACTTC. This gives the protein CSARKAEFEQYF.

The V gene is TRBV24-1, the J gene TRBJ2-2; unclear D gene. Trimming took off 4 bases at V and 7 bases at J, with 6 bases between the two ends. This CDR3 has 12 residues. CDR1 and CDR2 from the germline V gene are KGHDR and SFDVKD. The CDR3 DNA reads TGTGCCACCAGTGACCAAAGCGGGGAGCTGTTTTTT. It encodes CATSDQSGELFF.

This clonotype was counted many times. The chain uses TRBV19 and TRBJ2-1; D tentatively reads TRBD1 or TRBD2 (5 bases each). The germline V gene has CDR1 LNHDA and CDR2 SQIVND (reference sequence). The CDR3 runs 15 residues. Trimming shortened V by 5 bases and J by 3 bases, and 14 bases separated the two germline ends. The CDR3 DNA is TGTGCCAGTAGTGGCCGGTCAGGGAGCTACAATGAGCAGTTCTTC. Translation gives CASSGRSGSYNEQFF.